This T cell receptor (beta chain) emerged from a study of Graves' ophthalmopathy and Graves' hyperthyroidism. CDR3 length equals 18 residues. The V and J ends lost 2 bases and 3 bases, in that order; junction bases with no gene match: 7. The germline V gene has CDR1 SGHTA and CDR2 FQGNSA. About this clonotype: Its cognate antigen is unknown.

RNA transcripts were the source from which TCR beta CDR3 regions were amplified. HTBI-primed first-round RT-PCR preceded second-round multiplex PCR. Each CDR3 protein is one row after TCRdb ran MiXCR on the multiplex PCR reads. The data show a few hundred thousand distinct CDR3 sequences, 17% seen once. Overall study results and limits: Researchers report that a 13-signature model separated ophthalmopathy from stable hyperthyroidism, posting around 86% sensitivity and 75% to 84% specificity.

Eligible hyperthyroidism cases comprised new diagnoses of under 2 months' duration in individuals aged 18 to 65. Clinicians diagnosed using symptoms, serum thyroxine, TRAb, thyroid ultrasound and orbital computed tomography. 10 ml of fresh blood yielded the PBMCs by density gradient. The sequencing sample was made of peripheral blood. This chain uses TRBV7-2 with TRBJ2-2; 12 bases line up with TRBD2. The source of this sequence is an adult woman with stable Graves' hyperthyroidism. In nucleotides, the CDR3 is TGTGCCAGCAGCTTACTAGCGGGAGGGCCGGGGGACACCGGGGAGCTGTTTTTT. Its translation: CASSLLAGGPGDTGELFF.